These 12 T cell receptor beta chains share one sample of origin, sequenced in a study of cytomegalovirus exposure and HLA in healthy donors. Repertoires were generated with immunoSEQ multiplex PCR, while TCRdb's copy carries only in-frame clones and drops some. The sample carries under 250,000 clones, about 81% recorded once. Sequencing was performed on PBMCs. Every receptor here comes from a woman in her thirties in good health and CMV-seronegative.

The rearrangement uses TRBV11-2 and TRBJ2-7; 7 nucleotides line up with TRBD2. Germline-derived CDR1 and CDR2 are SGHAT and FQNNGV. There are 14 residues in the CDR3. V lost 3 bases, J lost 2 bases, and 4 bases stayed unmatched. The CDR3 sequence: CASSFGTTAYEQYF. In DNA form, the CDR3 reads TGTGCCAGCAGCTTCGGGACTACTGCCTACGAGCAGTACTTC.

This clone was observed many times. The chain couples TRBV5-5 to TRBJ2-1; D remains ambiguous. V lost 2 bases, J lost 6 bases, and 12 bases lay in between. There are 14 residues in the CDR3. From germline, CDR1 is SGHKS and CDR2 YYEKEE (reference sequence). The DNA for the CDR3 is TGTGCCAGCAGCTTATCGTCACTCCTCAATGAGCAGTTCTTC. Translation: CASSLSSLLNEQFF. The full variable domain, with the rest looked up from reference TRBV5-5 and TRBJ2-1, is DAGVTQSPTHLIKTRGQQVTLRCSPISGHKSVSWYQQVLGQGPQFIFQYYEKEERGRGNFPDRFSARQFPNYSSELNVNALLLGDSALYLCASSLSSLLNEQFFGPGTRLTVL.

The chain couples TRBV7-9 to TRBJ2-2; D unresolved. Per germline, CDR1 SEHNR and CDR2 FQNEAQ (reference sequence). The CDR3 length is 13 residues. The germline V and J ends were trimmed by 4 bases and 6 bases, with 9 bases remaining between them. CDR3 sequence (DNA): TGTGCCAGCAGCTCCCGAGCGCCCGGGGAGCTGTTTTTT. Its protein product is CASSSRAPGELFF.

In its sample, this clone was seen a few times. This rearrangement joins TRBV4-2 to TRBJ2-5, with a possible D match to TRBD2 (5 bases). Trimming shortened V by 4 bases and J by 5 bases, and 5 bases separated the two germline ends. The CDR3 loop spans 11 amino acids. In germline, CDR1 is LGHNA, CDR2 YNFKEQ. The DNA of the CDR3 is TGTGCCAGCAGCCCGGGGGAGACCCAGTACTTC. Residues: CASSPGETQYF.

This clone was found a few times. The rearrangement links TRBV28 to TRBJ1-2; 8 positions match TRBD1. This CDR3 spans 16 amino acids. J was trimmed by 2 bases and V by 5 bases; bases with no gene match: 10. Per germline, CDR1 MDHEN and CDR2 SYDVKM. Written as DNA, the CDR3 is TGTGCCAGCAGTCCTTATGCTACAGGGGGGAACTATGGCTACACCTTC. It is translated as CASSPYATGGNYGYTF.

CDR3 bases: TGTGCCATCCATGGGACTAGCGGCTACAATGAGCAGTTCTTC. Residues: CAIHGTSGYNEQFF. V and J are TRBV28 and TRBJ2-1, with 11 nucleotides matching TRBD2. CDR3 length equals 14 residues. Per the germline V gene, CDR1 is MDHEN and CDR2 is SYDVKM. J lost 3 bases, V lost 10 bases, and 5 bases had no gene match.

This chain connects TRBV5-4 to TRBJ1-2; D is unresolved. CDR1 is SGHNT and CDR2 is YYREEE in the germline V gene (reference sequence). The CDR3 length is 15 residues. Trimming took 0 bases from V and 7 from J, leaving 16 bases between them. The CDR3 nucleotides read TGTGCCAGCAGCTTGGATAGTGGAGACCTAGGTGGCTACACCTTC. This codes for CASSLDSGDLGGYTF. The full variable domain, rest sourced from reference TRBV5-4 and TRBJ1-2, is ETGVTQSPTHLIKTRGQQVTLRCSSQSGHNTVSWYQQALGQGPQFIFQYYREEENGRGNFPPRFSGLQFPNYSSELNVNALELDDSALYLCASSLDSGDLGGYTFGSGTRLTVV.

The chain couples TRBV2 to TRBJ1-2; 7 bases are shared with TRBD1. The germline V gene has CDR1 SNHLY and CDR2 FYNNEI. CDR3 length equals 14 residues. V was pared by 4 bases and J by 3 bases, with 5 bases of the junction left unmatched. This chain's CDR3 is CASSGRGLDYGYTF. DNA of the CDR3: TGTGCCAGCAGTGGGAGGGGGCTAGACTATGGCTACACCTTC.

J is TRBJ2-5 and V is TRBV30, with 13 bases matching TRBD2. V lost 5 bases, J lost 5 bases, and 14 bases stayed unmatched. Germline CDR1 is GTSNPN and CDR2 is SVGIG (reference sequence). This CDR3 region has 17 residues. For the CDR3, the DNA is TGTGCCTGGCCTGGACTAGCGGGAGACCCAAGGGAGGAGACCCAGTACTTC. Its translation: CAWPGLAGDPREETQYF. Full variable domain (remainder filled in from reference TRBV30 and TRBJ2-5): SQTIHQWPATLVQPVGSPLSLECTVEGTSNPNLYWYRQAAGRGLQLLFYSVGIGQISSEVPQNLSASRPQDRQFILSSKKLLLSDSGFYLCAWPGLAGDPREETQYFGPGTRLLVL.

The chain combines TRBV4-1 with TRBJ2-5, with TRBD2 identical over 10 bases. Germline assignment: CDR1 MGHRA and CDR2 YSYEKL. Trimming cost V 1 base and J 3 bases; bases outside gene matches: 2. The CDR3 is 15 residues long. The CDR3 is CASSQGGTSEETQYF. The CDR3, as DNA: TGCGCCAGCAGCCAAGGAGGGACTAGCGAAGAGACCCAGTACTTC.

The chain joins TRBV4-1 to TRBJ2-3; the D is unclear. This CDR3 has 14 residues. The germline CDR1 and CDR2 sequences are MGHRA and YSYEKL. V was cut by 1 base and J by 5 bases, with 10 bases left in between. The CDR3 bases are TGCGCCAGCAGCCAAGTAATACATGGAGATACGCAGTATTTT. Its protein product is CASSQVIHGDTQYF.

V gene TRBV28 combines with J gene TRBJ2-7; D might be TRBD1 (6 bases). The CDR3 is 16 residues long. CDR1 MDHEN and CDR2 SYDVKM come from the germline V gene. V gave up 5 bases and J gave up 3 bases, with 20 bases separating them. The CDR3 DNA reads TGTGCCAGCAGTACACCCGGGACATCAAATCACTACGAGCAGTACTTC. As protein: CASSTPGTSNHYEQYF.